Sequencing of this TCR beta chain was carried out in a study of blood T cell repertoires in COVID-19. About the study: The samples span acute and convalescent COVID-19 from the United States, Italy and Spain. The analysed material was cDNA or gDNA that came from T cells, B-cell-depleted T cells, or PBMCs.

The authors' processing: Reference gene primer amplification gave nucleated cell count estimates. This table comes from immunoSEQ multiplex PCR, and its TCRdb copy is limited to in-frame clones, with some not included. The DNA was the basis for D and trimming; V, J and clone size are from that table. This table holds roughly 70,000 clones, around 90% found once. Trimming pared 6 bases from V and 0 bases from J, leaving 15 bases between. This CDR3 has 16 amino acids. Germline CDR1 reads LNHDA; CDR2 reads SQIVND (reference sequence). The sequence came from a human donor in a cohort sampled during active COVID-19. The V call is TRBV19, the J call TRBJ1-3, with unresolved D. The sequenced sample consisted of peripheral blood. CDR3 nucleotide sequence: TGTGCCAGTAGCCCGGGTGGAGGTTTCTCTGGAAACACCATATATTTT. Protein product: CASSPGGGFSGNTIYF.